This TCR beta chain was retrieved from a study of vaccination effects on CD4 cells after COVID-19. TCRdb's copy holds only in-frame clones and misses some; the assay was immunoSEQ multiplex PCR. This table holds under 40,000 clones, 70% to 85% found once. Worth noting for this clone: Antigen: not known.

V was clipped by 5 bases and J by 6 bases, with 15 bases between them. Germline CDR1 LGHDT, CDR2 YNNKEL (reference sequence). The CDR3 sequence is 14 residues long. ViraFEST used viral peptide pools to expand antigen-specific CD4+ T cells before sequencing. With about 9 days of culture completed, CD4+ T cells were isolated. Subjects were given two BNT162b2 or mRNA-1273 vaccine doses. Cultures of about 2 million PBMC per well contained 10 IU/ml IL-2 plus 10 ug/ml peptides. The sequenced sample was CD4+ T cells from PBMCs cultured with HCoV-NL63 spike peptides, obtained after COVID-19 vaccination. The chain is built from TRBV3-1 (or the pseudogene TRBV3-2) and TRBJ2-3; TRBD2 is a possible D gene (7 bases). The sequence was obtained from a human donor who received a COVID-19 vaccine. Some clones in this sample may be carry-over from other donors' samples. CDR3 protein: CASSGTGGLDTQYF. The CDR3, as DNA: TGTGCCAGCAGCGGAACGGGGGGCCTGGATACGCAGTATTTT.